This T cell receptor (beta chain) was recorded in a study of identical twins (dated by TCRdb to between 2015 and 2016). For context, the study as a whole: TCR alpha and beta repertoires from monozygotic twins, unrelated adults of various ages and cord blood were deep-sequenced to test whether fetal clonotypes persist. Replicate twin experiments were performed at different times using different library preparation protocols to rule out contamination.

Notes on this clonotype: Its antigen is currently not known. No base quality values were provided; no much bigger clone lies one nucleotide off.

The method behind the library was 5' RACE. The sequencer listed for this sample is Illumina HiSeq 2000. Template switching introduced a universal primer binding site; the final cDNA contained a unique molecular identifier, enabling accurate counting of TCR cDNA molecules. Specific primers in the conserved constant-segment region were used to synthesize first-strand cDNA for the TCR alpha and beta chains. To control for contamination, every cDNA library carried two barcodes: a SMART-Mk sample barcode plus Illumina barcodes. Two successive PCR steps introduced TruSeq adapter sequences along with Illumina sample barcodes. The Illumina HiSeq platform was used with custom primers to sequence TCR alpha and beta cDNA libraries. Per the authors' processing: Raw reads were processed with MiGEC to extract unique molecular identifiers, and MiXCR was used to determine CDR3 positions. For each individual, recombination models were inferred using an EM algorithm with the repgenHMM and IGoR tools. The analysis of shared clonotypes was done with the tcR package in R, with sharing normalized by the product of cloneset sizes. To study raw recombination free of thymic and clonal selection effects, out-of-frame nonproductive sequences were analyzed. TCRdb took the public reads, trimmed them with fastp at Q25, ran MiXCR for clone calling and kept in-frame beta chains. Each CDR3 protein appears once, grouped with its most common genes and DNA. The V and J calls follow TCRdb's processing rather than the paper's. This sample comprises under 450,000 distinct CDR3 sequences, under 20% of them detected only once. The ten most abundant clones make up roughly an eighth of the sample.

Beyond this particular receptor, the publication reports: In monozygotic twins, out-of-frame TCR alpha sharing was systematically underestimated by recombination models, although the models agreed with sharing between unrelated individuals. Compared with coincidental sharing between unrelated individuals, an excess of low generation-probability sequences was observed among out-of-frame TCR alpha sequences shared between twins. Invariant T cells such as MAIT and iNKT could partly confound zero-insertion analyses, though diverse VJ usage argued against this for most clonotypes. In beta out-of-frame sequences, excess twin sharing was weaker, because having fewer shared sequences lowered the signal-to-noise ratio. Because the same donors could not be followed over many years, the conclusions depended on cross-sectional statistical analysis. Abundant cord blood beta clonotypes had fewer insertions, young adult naive repertoires showed a similar but weaker trend, and memory repertoires showed no such trend.

V ends up 6 bases short and J 3 bases short, with an unmatched junction base count of 5. The CDR3 holds 14 amino acids from the cysteine to the phenylalanine. Kept here is only the CDR3 DNA, which spans 42 bases and is read in frame from base 1. Only healthy Caucasian donors were included. Three unrelated non-twin adults were additionally sequenced: a male aged 18 to 30, a male aged 50 to 60 and a female aged 50 to 60. Miltenyi CD45RO+ enrichment and human naive T-cell isolation kits were used to isolate memory (CD45RO+) and naive T cells from PBMC. This TCR was sampled from a man aged 45-65 years in good health. Material for sequencing was naive T cells sorted from blood. Read against the paper, the sample's cell subset or site label means: cells isolated with a human naive T-cell isolation kit. The rearranged chain carries TRBV12-3 or TRBV12-4 and TRBJ2-1, with 7 bases in between that match TRBD1. The nucleotide sequence reads TGTGCCAGCAGGCCGCGACAGGGCTACAATGAGCAGTTCTTC. Translation gives CASRPRQGYNEQFF.